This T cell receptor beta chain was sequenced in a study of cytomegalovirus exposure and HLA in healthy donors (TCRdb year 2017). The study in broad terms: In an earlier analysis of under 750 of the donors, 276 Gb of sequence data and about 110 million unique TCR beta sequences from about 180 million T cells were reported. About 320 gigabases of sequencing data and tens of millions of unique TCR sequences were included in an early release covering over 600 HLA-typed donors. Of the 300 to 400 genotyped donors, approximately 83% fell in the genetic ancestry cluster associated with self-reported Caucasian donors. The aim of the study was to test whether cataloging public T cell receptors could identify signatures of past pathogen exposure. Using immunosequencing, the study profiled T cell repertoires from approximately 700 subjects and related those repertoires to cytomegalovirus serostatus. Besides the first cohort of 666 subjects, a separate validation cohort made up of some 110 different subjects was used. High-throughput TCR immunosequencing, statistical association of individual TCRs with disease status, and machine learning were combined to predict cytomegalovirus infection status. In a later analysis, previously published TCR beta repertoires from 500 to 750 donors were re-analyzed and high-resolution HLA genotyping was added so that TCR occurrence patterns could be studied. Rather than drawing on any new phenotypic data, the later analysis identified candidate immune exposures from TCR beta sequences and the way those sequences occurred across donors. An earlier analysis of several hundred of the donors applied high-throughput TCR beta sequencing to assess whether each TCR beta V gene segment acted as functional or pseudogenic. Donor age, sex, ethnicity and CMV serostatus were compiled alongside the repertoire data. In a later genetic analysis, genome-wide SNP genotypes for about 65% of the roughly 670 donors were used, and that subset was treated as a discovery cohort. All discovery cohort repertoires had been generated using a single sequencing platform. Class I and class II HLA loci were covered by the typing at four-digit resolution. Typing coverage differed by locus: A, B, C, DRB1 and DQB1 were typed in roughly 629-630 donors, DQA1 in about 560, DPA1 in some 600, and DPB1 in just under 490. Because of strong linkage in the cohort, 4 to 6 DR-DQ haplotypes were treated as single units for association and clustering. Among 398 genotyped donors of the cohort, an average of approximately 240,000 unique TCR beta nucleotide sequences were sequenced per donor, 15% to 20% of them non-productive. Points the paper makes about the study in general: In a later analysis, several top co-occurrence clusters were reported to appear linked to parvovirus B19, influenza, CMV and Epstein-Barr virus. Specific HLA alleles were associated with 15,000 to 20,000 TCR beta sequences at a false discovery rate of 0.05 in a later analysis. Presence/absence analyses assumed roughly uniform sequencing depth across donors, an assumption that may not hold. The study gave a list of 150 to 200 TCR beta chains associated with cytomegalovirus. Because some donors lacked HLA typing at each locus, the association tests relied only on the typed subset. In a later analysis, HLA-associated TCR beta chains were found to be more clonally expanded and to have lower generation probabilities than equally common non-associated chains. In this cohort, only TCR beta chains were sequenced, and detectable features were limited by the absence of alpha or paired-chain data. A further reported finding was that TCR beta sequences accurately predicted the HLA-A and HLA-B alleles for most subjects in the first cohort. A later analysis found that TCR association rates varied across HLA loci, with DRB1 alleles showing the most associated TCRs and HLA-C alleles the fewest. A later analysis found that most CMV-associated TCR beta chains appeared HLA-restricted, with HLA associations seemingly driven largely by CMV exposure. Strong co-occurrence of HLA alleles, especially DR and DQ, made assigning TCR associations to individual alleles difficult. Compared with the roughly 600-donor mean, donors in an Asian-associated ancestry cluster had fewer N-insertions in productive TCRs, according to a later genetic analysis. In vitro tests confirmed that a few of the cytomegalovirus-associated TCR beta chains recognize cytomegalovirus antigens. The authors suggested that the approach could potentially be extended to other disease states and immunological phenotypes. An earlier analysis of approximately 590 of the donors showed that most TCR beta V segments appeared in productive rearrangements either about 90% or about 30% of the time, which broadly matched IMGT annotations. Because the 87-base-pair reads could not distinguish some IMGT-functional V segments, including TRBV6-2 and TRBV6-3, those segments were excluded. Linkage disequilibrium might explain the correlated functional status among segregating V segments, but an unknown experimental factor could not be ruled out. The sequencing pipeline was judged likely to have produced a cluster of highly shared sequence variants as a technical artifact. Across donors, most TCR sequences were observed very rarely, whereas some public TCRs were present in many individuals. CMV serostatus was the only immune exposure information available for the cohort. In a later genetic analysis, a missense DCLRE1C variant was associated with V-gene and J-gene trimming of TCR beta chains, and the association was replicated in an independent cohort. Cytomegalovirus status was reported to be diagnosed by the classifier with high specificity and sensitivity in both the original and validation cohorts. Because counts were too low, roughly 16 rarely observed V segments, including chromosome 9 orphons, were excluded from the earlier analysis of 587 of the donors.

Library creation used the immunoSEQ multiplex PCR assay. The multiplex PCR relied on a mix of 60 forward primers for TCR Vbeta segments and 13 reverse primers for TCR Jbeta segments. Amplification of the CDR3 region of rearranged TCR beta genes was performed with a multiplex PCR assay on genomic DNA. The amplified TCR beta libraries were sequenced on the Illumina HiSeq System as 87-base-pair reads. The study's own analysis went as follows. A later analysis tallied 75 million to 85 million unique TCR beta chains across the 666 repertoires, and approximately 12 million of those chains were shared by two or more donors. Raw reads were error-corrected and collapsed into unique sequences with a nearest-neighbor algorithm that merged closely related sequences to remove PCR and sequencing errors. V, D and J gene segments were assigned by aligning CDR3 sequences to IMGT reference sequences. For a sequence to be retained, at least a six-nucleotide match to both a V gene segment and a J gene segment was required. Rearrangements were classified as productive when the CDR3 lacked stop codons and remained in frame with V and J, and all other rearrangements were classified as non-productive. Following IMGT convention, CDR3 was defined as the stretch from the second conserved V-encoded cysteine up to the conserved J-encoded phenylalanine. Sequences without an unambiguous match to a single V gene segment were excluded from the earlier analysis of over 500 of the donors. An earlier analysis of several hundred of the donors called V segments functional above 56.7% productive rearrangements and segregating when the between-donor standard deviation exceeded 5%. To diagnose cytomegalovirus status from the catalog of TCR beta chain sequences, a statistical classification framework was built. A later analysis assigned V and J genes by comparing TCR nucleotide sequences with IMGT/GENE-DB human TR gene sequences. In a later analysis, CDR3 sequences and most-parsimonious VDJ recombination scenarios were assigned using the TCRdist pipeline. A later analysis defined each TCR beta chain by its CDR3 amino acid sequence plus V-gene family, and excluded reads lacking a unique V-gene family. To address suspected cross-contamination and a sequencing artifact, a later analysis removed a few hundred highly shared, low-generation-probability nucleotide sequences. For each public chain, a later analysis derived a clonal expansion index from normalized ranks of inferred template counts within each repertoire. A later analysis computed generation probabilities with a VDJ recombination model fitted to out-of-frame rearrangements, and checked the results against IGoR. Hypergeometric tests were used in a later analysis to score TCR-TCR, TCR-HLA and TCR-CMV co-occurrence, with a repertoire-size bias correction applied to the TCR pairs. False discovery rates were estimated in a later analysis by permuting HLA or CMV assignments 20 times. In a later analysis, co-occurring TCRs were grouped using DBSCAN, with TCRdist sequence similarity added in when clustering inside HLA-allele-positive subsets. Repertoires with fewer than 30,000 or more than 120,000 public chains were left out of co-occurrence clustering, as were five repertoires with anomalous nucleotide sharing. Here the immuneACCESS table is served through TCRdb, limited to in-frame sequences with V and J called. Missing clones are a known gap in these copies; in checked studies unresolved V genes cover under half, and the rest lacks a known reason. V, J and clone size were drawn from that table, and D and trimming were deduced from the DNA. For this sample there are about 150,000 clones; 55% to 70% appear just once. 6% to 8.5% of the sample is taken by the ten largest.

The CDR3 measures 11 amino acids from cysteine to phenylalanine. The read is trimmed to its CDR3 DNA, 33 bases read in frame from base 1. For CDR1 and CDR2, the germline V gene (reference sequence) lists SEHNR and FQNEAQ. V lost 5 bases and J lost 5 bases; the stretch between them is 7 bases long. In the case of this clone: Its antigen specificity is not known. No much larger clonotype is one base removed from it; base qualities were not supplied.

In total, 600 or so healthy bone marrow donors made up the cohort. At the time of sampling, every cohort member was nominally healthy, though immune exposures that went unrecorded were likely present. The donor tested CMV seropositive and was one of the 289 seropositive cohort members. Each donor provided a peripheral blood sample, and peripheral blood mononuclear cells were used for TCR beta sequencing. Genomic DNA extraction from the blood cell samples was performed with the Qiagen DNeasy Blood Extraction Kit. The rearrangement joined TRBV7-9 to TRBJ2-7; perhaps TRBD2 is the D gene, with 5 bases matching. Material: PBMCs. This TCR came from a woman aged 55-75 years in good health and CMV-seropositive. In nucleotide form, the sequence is TGTGCCAGCAGCCACGGGAACGAGCAGTACTTC. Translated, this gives CASSHGNEQYF.